The 22 T cell receptor beta chains given below trace back to one sample, sequenced in a study of identical twins. TCRdb processed the 5' RACE reads anew with MiXCR; each CDR3 protein has one entry. Of 550,000 to 800,000 distinct CDR3 sequences in the sample, 7.1% were seen once. The data were also submitted as part of a second study, on yellow fever vaccine responses in identical twins.

The specimen sequenced was PBMCs. These receptors came from a woman younger than 35 in good health.

This clonotype was found many times. The chain joins TRBV14 to TRBJ2-1; D is unresolved. The CDR3 extends over 11 amino acids. Trimming cost V 6 bases and J 7 bases, with 7 bases left between them. Per germline, CDR1 SGHDN and CDR2 FVKESK. In DNA form, the CDR3 reads TGTGCCAGCAGGATAGAGAATGAGCAGTTCTTC. Its protein is CASRIENEQFF.

This clonotype was seen repeatedly, ten times or more. The chain employs TRBV12-3 or TRBV12-4 and TRBJ2-2, with a weak D call TRBD1 (6 bases). V lost 5 bases to trimming and J lost 3 bases, with 16 bases between them. This CDR3 contains 16 residues. CDR3 region: CASSGRGGKDTGELFF. The CDR3 DNA reads as TGTGCCAGCAGTGGGAGAGGGGGTAAGGACACCGGGGAGCTGTTTTTT.

This chain connects TRBV5-5 to TRBJ1-6; 9 bases are a match to TRBD1. This CDR3 spans 17 amino acids. The V gene's germline CDR1 is SGHKS and CDR2 YYEKEE (reference sequence). V shed 1 base and J 5 bases; nucleotides not matched to a gene: 7. This chain's CDR3 is CASSLIQGARNNSPLHF. The CDR3 coding sequence is TGTGCCAGCAGCTTGATACAGGGGGCGAGGAATAATTCACCCCTCCACTTT.

CDR3 DNA: TGTGCCAGCAGCTGGGACAGGGCAGGGGAGACCCAGTACTTC. It codes for CASSWDRAGETQYF. The chain uses TRBV27 and TRBJ2-5, with TRBD1 matching 9 bases. J lost 5 bases, V lost 6 bases, and 7 bases had no gene match. Germline loops: CDR1 MNHEY, CDR2 SMNVEV (reference sequence). The CDR3 runs to 14 residues.

This clonotype has a handful of counts. The rearrangement uses TRBV12-3 or TRBV12-4 and TRBJ2-5; no clear D gene. Trimming pared 0 bases from V and 2 bases from J, leaving 7 bases between. This CDR3 contains 14 residues. For the CDR3, the DNA is TGTGCCAGCAGTTTAGCAGGGAAGCAAGAGACCCAGTACTTC. Protein product: CASSLAGKQETQYF.

Ten or more counts support this clonotype. The rearrangement uses TRBV10-2 and TRBJ1-5; TRBD1 matches at 9 bases. The CDR3 consists of 15 residues. V trimming: 3 bases; J trimming: 0 bases; junction bases outside the gene matches: 0. CDR1 is WSHSY, CDR2 SAAADI, per germline. The CDR3 DNA sequence: TGCGCCAGCAGTGAACAGGGGGCTAGCAATCAGCCCCAGCATTTT. Its translation is CASSEQGASNQPQHF.

J is TRBJ2-1 and V is TRBV4-1, with D perhaps given as TRBD1 or TRBD2 (6 bases each). The V gene lost 4 bases and the J gene lost 7 bases, with 29 bases spanning the gap. This CDR3 is built from 19 residues. Germline V lookup: CDR1 MGHRA, CDR2 YSYEKL. The CDR3 coding sequence is TGCGCCAGCAGCCTACCGCGTGGGGGCACCCGCGGGATGGGTAATGAGCAGTTCTTC. The encoded protein is CASSLPRGGTRGMGNEQFF.

This sequence joins TRBV10-3 and TRBJ1-2; D uncertain. The germline V gene encodes CDR1 ENHRY and CDR2 SYGVKD. This CDR3 spans 11 amino acids. V was clipped by 6 bases and J by 2 bases, with 4 bases between them. The CDR3 loop is CAIRDNYGYTF. CDR3 bases: TGTGCCATCAGGGACAACTATGGCTACACCTTC.

The sample holds a few counts of this clonotype. The chain has TRBV5-1 and TRBJ2-5, with D possibly TRBD2 on 5 matching bases. From germline, CDR1 is SGHRS and CDR2 YFSETQ. The V gene lost 4 bases and the J gene lost 3 bases, with 25 bases spanning the gap. CDR3 size: 18 residues. The CDR3 DNA is TGCGCCAGCAGCCCGTACGGGTCCTTGAGGTCCGGGGAAGAGACCCAGTACTTC. Protein: CASSPYGSLRSGEETQYF. The whole variable domain, remainder taken from reference TRBV5-1 and TRBJ2-5, is KAGVTQTPRYLIKTRGQQVTLSCSPISGHRSVSWYQQTPGQGLQFLFEYFSETQRNKGNFPGRFSGRQFSNSRSEMNVSTLELGDSALYLCASSPYGSLRSGEETQYFGPGTRLLVL.

This clonotype was seen many times. The chain carries TRBV15 and TRBJ2-5; possible D gene TRBD2, 5 bases. Germline CDR1 LNHNV, CDR2 YYDKDF (reference sequence). The CDR3 is 11 amino acids. The V end was cut by 5 bases, the J end by 6 bases, with 7 bases between. The CDR3 here is CATSGEKTQYF. The CDR3 region has the DNA TGTGCCACCAGCGGGGAGAAGACCCAGTACTTC.

J is TRBJ2-7 and V is TRBV21-1; the table calls TRBD1, which could not be checked here. TRBV21-1 is a pseudogene segment. The CDR3 sequence is 16 residues long. The CDR3 region has the DNA TGTGCCAGCAGCTCCCGTGTTCAGGGAAGGTCCTACGAGCAGTACGTC. Translating gives CASSSRVQGRSYEQYV.

This clonotype appeared a few times. The chain couples TRBV12-3 or TRBV12-4 to TRBJ1-2; D may be TRBD1 (6 bases). The CDR3 has 16 amino acids. The germline V and J ends were trimmed by 2 bases and 2 bases, with 15 bases remaining between them. For the CDR3, the DNA is TGTGCCAGCAGTTTACGCTCTCAGGGGTTCAACTATGGCTACACCTTC. Protein: CASSLRSQGFNYGYTF.

This clonotype was seen many times. The chain couples TRBV10-2 to TRBJ2-7, with 10 bases lining up with TRBD2. The CDR3 covers 14 residues. Germline V gives CDR1 WSHSY, CDR2 SAAADI. Trimming at V came to 4 bases and at J to 5 bases, leaving 5 bases not matched to a gene. This chain's CDR3 is CASSGLAGVDEQYF. The CDR3 nucleotides read TGCGCCAGCAGTGGGCTAGCGGGAGTTGACGAGCAGTACTTC.

Ten or more counts support this clonotype. V is TRBV20-1 and J is TRBJ1-2; 12 bases match TRBD1. This CDR3 has 13 amino acids. The junction had 2 bases not matched to a gene; V was cut back by 3 bases and J by 6 bases. Germline values: CDR1 DFQATT, CDR2 SNEGSKA (reference sequence). CDR3 DNA: TGCAGTGCTAGGGGACAGGGGGCTGATGGCTACACCTTC. As protein: CSARGQGADGYTF.

This clonotype was counted at least ten times. The chain links TRBV2 to TRBJ1-6, with D hard to call. Trimming shortened V by 7 bases and J by 6 bases, and 13 bases separated the two germline ends. Germline V gene data show CDR1 as SNHLY and CDR2 as FYNNEI. The CDR3 length is 14 residues. CDR3 DNA sequence: TGTGCCAGCACTGGTGAGCCGTTTAATTCACCCCTCCACTTT. Protein: CASTGEPFNSPLHF.

Only a few counts were recorded for this clonotype. The rearrangement uses TRBV7-3 and TRBJ2-7; the D gene is possibly TRBD1 (6 bases). The length of the CDR3 is 12 residues. The V end lost 5 bases, the J end lost 6 bases, and 11 bases lay between the germline ends. CDR1 is SGHTA, CDR2 FQGTGA, per germline. The CDR3 DNA is TGTGCCAGCAGCATACAGGGTGGCGAGCAGTACTTC. Residues: CASSIQGGEQYF.

CDR3 nucleotides: TGTGCCAGCAGGTACAGGGGGCTGAACACTGAAGCTTTCTTT. Encoded protein: CASRYRGLNTEAFF. The chain employs TRBV2 and TRBJ1-1, with 9 bases identical to TRBD1. Losses at the gene ends were 6 bases for V and 0 bases for J; bases not matched to a gene: 2. From germline, CDR1 is SNHLY and CDR2 FYNNEI. The CDR3 is 14 amino acids.

This clonotype was seen more than once but under ten times. The chain has TRBV7-8 and TRBJ2-7, with 7 bases identical to TRBD1. The CDR3 has 15 residues. Losses at the gene ends were 5 bases for V and 1 base for J; bases not matched to a gene: 8. Germline lookup yields CDR1 SGHVS and CDR2 FQNEAQ. Here the CDR3 DNA reads TGTGCCAGCAGCCAGGTGCCGGGACAGTCCTACGAGCAGTACTTC. As protein: CASSQVPGQSYEQYF.

V usage is TRBV18 and J usage is TRBJ2-2; 12 bases map to TRBD2. The V and J ends lost 3 bases and 6 bases, in that order; junction bases with no gene match: 2. Germline values: CDR1 KGHSH, CDR2 LQKENI. The CDR3 consists of 15 residues. CDR3 protein: CASSPPSGRAGELFF. CDR3 coding DNA: TGTGCCAGCTCACCTCCTAGCGGGAGGGCCGGGGAGCTGTTTTTT.

In this sample, this clonotype turned up many times. CDR3 amino acids: CASSLRRLHTDTQYF. CDR3 coding DNA: TGTGCCAGCAGTTTACGTAGGTTACACACAGATACGCAGTATTTT. The chain has TRBV28 and TRBJ2-3; D call uncertain. Deletions cut 2 bases from V and 2 bases from J, with 11 bases between. Germline values: CDR1 MDHEN, CDR2 SYDVKM. The CDR3 has 15 residues. Full variable domain (rest looked up from reference TRBV28 and TRBJ2-3): DVKVTQSSRYLVKRTGEKVFLECVQDMDHENMFWYRQDPGLGLRLIYFSYDVKMKEKGDIPEGYSVSREKKERFSLILESASTNQTSMYLCASSLRRLHTDTQYFGPGTRLTVL.

In this sample, this clonotype turned up many times. The gene calls are TRBV7-8 and TRBJ2-1; D is unresolved. CDR1 SGHVS and CDR2 FQNEAQ come from the germline V gene. There are 17 residues in the CDR3. V was clipped by 1 base and J by 5 bases, with 18 bases between them. CDR3 sequence reads: CASSLDRVGLSDNEQFF. CDR3 in DNA: TGTGCCAGCAGCTTAGATCGAGTCGGGTTGTCCGACAATGAGCAGTTCTTC.

CDR3 coding DNA: TGTGCCAGCAGTTACGGGCACTCCTACGAGCAGTACTTC. Protein: CASSYGHSYEQYF. V usage is TRBV6-2 or TRBV6-3 and J usage is TRBJ2-7; unclear D gene. Germline assignment: CDR1 MNHEY and CDR2 SVGEGT. V was shortened by 2 bases and J by 0 bases, with 5 bases between the two germline ends. This CDR3 contains 13 residues.